Listed here are 9 T cell receptor beta chains from one sample, sequenced in a study of cytotoxic CD8 clonotypes in ibrutinib-treated CLL. The repertoire was sequenced with immunoSEQ multiplex PCR; TCRdb's copy has only in-frame clones and lacks some. Here the sample spans 20,000 or so clones, roughly 80% being singletons. The starting material was PBMCs, obtained before ibrutinib treatment. All receptors come from a human donor with chronic lymphocytic leukemia.

This clone was recorded a few times. The V gene is TRBV11-3, the J gene TRBJ1-1, with a tentative D call TRBD1 (5 bases). The V gene's germline CDR1 is SGHNT and CDR2 YENEEA. This CDR3 spans 14 amino acids. The V end lost 3 bases, the J end lost 0 bases, and 8 bases lay between the germline ends. The CDR3 nucleotides are TGTGCCAGCAGCTTTCAGGGAATGAACACTGAAGCTTTCTTT. The encoded protein is CASSFQGMNTEAFF.

This clone appeared a single time. This chain links TRBV11-1 with TRBJ1-4; 9 bases fit TRBD1. This CDR3 comprises 16 residues. Per germline, CDR1 SGHAT and CDR2 FQDESV (reference sequence). Unmatched junction bases numbered 11, after V lost 5 bases and J lost 7 bases. The CDR3 sequence: CASSADQGTGSEKLFF. CDR3 in DNA: TGTGCCAGCAGCGCTGATCAAGGGACAGGGTCTGAAAAACTGTTTTTT.

This chain uses TRBV6-1 with TRBJ2-7; TRBD1 is a possible D gene (5 bases). V gave up 5 bases and J gave up 3 bases, with 8 bases separating them. Germline loops: CDR1 MNHNS, CDR2 SASEGT. CDR3 length: 12 amino acids. The CDR3 sequence: CASSLGVYEQYF. CDR3 DNA: TGTGCCAGCAGTTTAGGGGTCTACGAGCAGTACTTC.

J is TRBJ1-1 and V is TRBV9; TRBD1 matches at 8 bases. The V gene end was trimmed by 0 bases and the J gene end by 8 bases; junction bases not matched to a gene: 6. Germline lookup yields CDR1 SGDLS and CDR2 YYNGEE. This CDR3 comprises 14 residues. CDR3 sequence (DNA): TGTGCCAGCAGCGTAGGGACAGGGCCGTTCGAAGCTTTCTTT. It specifies CASSVGTGPFEAFF.

This CDR3 is CASSYSRDSSYEQYF. The CDR3 DNA reads TGTGCCAGCAGTTACTCGAGGGACTCAAGTTACGAGCAGTACTTC. The chain combines TRBV6-6 with TRBJ2-7; maybe TRBD2 (6 bases). V was pared by 0 bases and J by 4 bases, with 13 bases between. The CDR3 is 15 residues long. Germline CDR1 reads MNHNY; CDR2 reads SVGAGI (reference sequence).

This rearrangement joins TRBV6-6 to TRBJ1-2, with D perhaps matching TRBD1 (6 bases). Trimming removed 5 bases at V and 4 bases at J, with 14 bases between. This CDR3 has 14 residues. Germline V gene data show CDR1 as MNHNY and CDR2 as SVGAGI (reference sequence). The CDR3 DNA reads as TGTGCCAGCAGTACTTATGGACAGACCTATGGCTACACCTTC. Protein sequence: CASSTYGQTYGYTF.

The chain carries TRBV7-2 and TRBJ2-2; 15 positions agree with TRBD2. V trimming: 4 bases; J trimming: 2 bases; junction bases outside the gene matches: 5. Germline V gene lookup returns CDR1 SGHTA and CDR2 FQGNSA. This CDR3 spans 18 amino acids. The CDR3 sequence is CASSSGTSGGQNTGELFF. DNA of the CDR3: TGTGCCAGCAGCTCGGGGACTAGCGGGGGGCAAAACACCGGGGAGCTGTTTTTT. Full variable domain (missing parts from reference TRBV7-2 and TRBJ2-2): GAGVSQSPSNKVTEKGKDVELRCDPISGHTALYWYRQSLGQGLEFLIYFQGNSAPDKSGLPSDRFSAERTGGSVSTLTIQRTQQEDSAVYLCASSSGTSGGQNTGELFFGEGSRLTVL.

The CDR3 sequence is CASSPRERGGLEQYF. The CDR3 region has the DNA TGTGCCAGCAGCCCTCGGGAGCGGGGGGGCCTCGAGCAGTACTTC. V is TRBV5-4 and J is TRBJ2-7; the match to TRBD2 covers 10 bases. The germline gives CDR1 SGHNT, CDR2 YYREEE (reference sequence). The ends lost 4 bases at V and 6 bases at J; junction bases unmatched: 10. The length of the CDR3 is 15 residues. The full variable domain, with the rest looked up from reference TRBV5-4 and TRBJ2-7, is ETGVTQSPTHLIKTRGQQVTLRCSSQSGHNTVSWYQQALGQGPQFIFQYYREEENGRGNFPPRFSGLQFPNYSSELNVNALELDDSALYLCASSPRERGGLEQYFGPGTRLTVT.

The count of this clone is one. The chain uses TRBV19 and TRBJ1-6, with a weak D call TRBD1 (6 bases). The CDR3 contains 14 residues. CDR1 LNHDA and CDR2 SQIVND come from the germline V gene (reference sequence). The germline V and J ends were trimmed by 3 bases and 7 bases, with 10 bases remaining between them. CDR3 DNA: TGTGCCAGTAGTATCACAGGGTTCAATTCACCCCTCCACTTT. It yields the protein CASSITGFNSPLHF.